This T cell receptor (beta chain) was recorded in a study of blood T cell repertoires in COVID-19. Only in-frame clones appear in the TCRdb table, and some are missing; sequencing was by immunoSEQ multiplex PCR. The sample includes over 400,000 clones, about 88% seen only once; the top ten take around 7.9%. Germline V gives CDR1 PRHDT, CDR2 FYEKMQ (reference sequence). The CDR3 has 16 residues. Trimming took 7 bases from V and 3 from J; bases not matched to a gene: 11. Cohorts were assigned according to the clinical history that participants reported. Material: PBMCs or T cells enriched from blood (not recorded which). The sequence came from a woman in her sixties or seventies who had recovered from COVID-19. The chain is built from TRBV13 and TRBJ1-1, with 10 nucleotides matching TRBD1. The CDR3 coding sequence is TGTGCCAGCATCCCGGGGGACAGGGGTCGTGACACTGAAGCTTTCTTT. Amino acids: CASIPGDRGRDTEAFF.